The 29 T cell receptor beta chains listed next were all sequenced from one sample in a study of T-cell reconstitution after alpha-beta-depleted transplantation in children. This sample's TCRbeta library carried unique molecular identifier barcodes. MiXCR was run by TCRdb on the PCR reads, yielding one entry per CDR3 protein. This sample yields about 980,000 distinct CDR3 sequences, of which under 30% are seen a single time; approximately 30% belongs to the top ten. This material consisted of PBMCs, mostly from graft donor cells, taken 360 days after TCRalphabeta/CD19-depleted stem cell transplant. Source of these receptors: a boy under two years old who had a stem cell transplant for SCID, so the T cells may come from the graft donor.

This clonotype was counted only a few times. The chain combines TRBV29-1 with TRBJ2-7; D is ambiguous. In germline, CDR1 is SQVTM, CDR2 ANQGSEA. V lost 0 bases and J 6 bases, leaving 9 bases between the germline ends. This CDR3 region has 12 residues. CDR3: CSVEDRPSEQYF. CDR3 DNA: TGCAGCGTTGAAGATCGCCCGAGCGAGCAGTACTTC.

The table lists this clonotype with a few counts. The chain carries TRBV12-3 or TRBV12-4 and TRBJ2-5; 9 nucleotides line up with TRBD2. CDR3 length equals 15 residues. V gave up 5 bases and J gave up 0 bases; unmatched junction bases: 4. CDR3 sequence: CASSPSGDYQETQYF. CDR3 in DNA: TGTGCCAGCAGTCCTAGCGGGGACTACCAAGAGACCCAGTACTTC.

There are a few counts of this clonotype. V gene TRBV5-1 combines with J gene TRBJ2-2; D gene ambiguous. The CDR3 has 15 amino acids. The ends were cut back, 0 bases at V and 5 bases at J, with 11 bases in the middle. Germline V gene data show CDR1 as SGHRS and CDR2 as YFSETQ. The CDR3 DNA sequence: TGCGCCAGCAGCTTGGTATCCGGGTTTACCGGGGAGCTGTTTTTT. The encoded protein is CASSLVSGFTGELFF.

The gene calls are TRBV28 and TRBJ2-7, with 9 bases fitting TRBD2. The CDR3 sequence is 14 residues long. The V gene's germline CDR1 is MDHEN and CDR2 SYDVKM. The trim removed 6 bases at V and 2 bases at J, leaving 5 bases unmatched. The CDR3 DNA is TGTGCCAGCAGAGAAATAGCGGGGGCCTACGAGCAGTACTTC. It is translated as CASREIAGAYEQYF. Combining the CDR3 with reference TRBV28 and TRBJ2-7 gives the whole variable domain DVKVTQSSRYLVKRTGEKVFLECVQDMDHENMFWYRQDPGLGLRLIYFSYDVKMKEKGDIPEGYSVSREKKERFSLILESASTNQTSMYLCASREIAGAYEQYFGPGTRLTVT.

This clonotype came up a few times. CDR3 nucleotides: TGCGCCAGCAGCTTAGGGGTTTTGACCGGGGAGCTGTTTTTT. Translating it yields CASSLGVLTGELFF. The chain recombines TRBV5-1 with TRBJ2-2, with D possibly matching TRBD1 (5 bases). Trimming removed 2 bases from V and 5 bases from J, with 10 bases in between. CDR3 size: 14 residues. CDR1 and CDR2 (germline): SGHRS, YFSETQ.

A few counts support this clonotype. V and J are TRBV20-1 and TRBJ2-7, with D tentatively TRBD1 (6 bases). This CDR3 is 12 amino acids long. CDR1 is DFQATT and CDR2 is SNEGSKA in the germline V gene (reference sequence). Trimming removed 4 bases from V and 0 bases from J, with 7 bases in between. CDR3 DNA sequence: TGCAGTGCTAACAGGGACTCCTACGAGCAGTACTTC. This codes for CSANRDSYEQYF.

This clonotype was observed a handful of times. This CDR3 is CASSTQSPNTGELFF. The CDR3 nucleotides read TGTGCCAGCAGTACCCAGTCACCTAACACCGGGGAGCTGTTTTTT. The chain employs TRBV2 and TRBJ2-2; D call uncertain. CDR3 length: 15 residues. Germline CDR1 is SNHLY and CDR2 is FYNNEI. The ends were cut back, 5 bases at V and 2 bases at J, with 12 bases in the middle.

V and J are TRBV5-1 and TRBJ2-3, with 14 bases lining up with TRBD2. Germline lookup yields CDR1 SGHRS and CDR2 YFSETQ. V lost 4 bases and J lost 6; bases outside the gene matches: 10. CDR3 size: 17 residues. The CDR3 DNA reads TGCGCCAGCAGCCTAGGGACTAGCGGGGGCCCTGCGGATACGCAGTATTTT. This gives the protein CASSLGTSGGPADTQYF.

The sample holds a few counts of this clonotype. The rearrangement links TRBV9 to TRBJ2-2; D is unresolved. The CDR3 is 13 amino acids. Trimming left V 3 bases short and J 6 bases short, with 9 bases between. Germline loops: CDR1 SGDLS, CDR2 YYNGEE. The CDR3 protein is CASSAHWAGELFF. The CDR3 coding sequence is TGTGCCAGCAGCGCCCACTGGGCCGGGGAGCTGTTTTTT. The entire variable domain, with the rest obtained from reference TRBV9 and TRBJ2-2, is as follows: DSGVTQTPKHLITATGQRVTLRCSPRSGDLSVYWYQQSLDQGLQFLIQYYNGEERAKGNILERFSAQQFPDLHSELNLSSLELGDSALYFCASSAHWAGELFFGEGSRLTVL.

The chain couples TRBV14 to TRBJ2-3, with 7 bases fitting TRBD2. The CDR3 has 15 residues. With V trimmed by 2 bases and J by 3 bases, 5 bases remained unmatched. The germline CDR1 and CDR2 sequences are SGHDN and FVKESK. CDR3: CASSQTSAETDTQYF. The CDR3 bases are TGTGCCAGCAGCCAAACTAGCGCGGAAACAGATACGCAGTATTTT.

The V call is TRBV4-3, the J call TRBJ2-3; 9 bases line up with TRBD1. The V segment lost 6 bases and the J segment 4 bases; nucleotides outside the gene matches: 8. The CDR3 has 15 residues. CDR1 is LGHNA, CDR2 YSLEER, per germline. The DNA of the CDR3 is TGCGCCAGCAGTACGGACAGGGGCTTGGCAGATACGCAGTATTTT. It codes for CASSTDRGLADTQYF.

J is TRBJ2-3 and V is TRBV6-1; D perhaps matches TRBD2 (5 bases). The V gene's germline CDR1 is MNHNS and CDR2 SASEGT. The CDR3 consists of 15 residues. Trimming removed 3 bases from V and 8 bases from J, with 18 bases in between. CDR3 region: CASSDRGSLAGTQYF. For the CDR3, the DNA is TGTGCCAGCAGTGATCGCGGCTCCCTGGCGGGTACGCAGTATTTT.

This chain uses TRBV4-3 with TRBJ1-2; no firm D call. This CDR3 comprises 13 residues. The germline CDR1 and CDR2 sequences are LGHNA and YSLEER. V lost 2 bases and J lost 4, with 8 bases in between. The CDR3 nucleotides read TGCGCCAGCAGCCAATCCGACCTCTATGGCTACACCTTC. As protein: CASSQSDLYGYTF.

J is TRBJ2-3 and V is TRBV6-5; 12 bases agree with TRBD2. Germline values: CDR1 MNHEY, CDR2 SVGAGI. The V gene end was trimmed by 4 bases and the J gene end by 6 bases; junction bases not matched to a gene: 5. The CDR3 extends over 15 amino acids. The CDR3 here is CASSSLAGGYDTQYF. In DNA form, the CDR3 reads TGTGCCAGCAGTTCACTAGCGGGGGGTTATGATACGCAGTATTTT.

The CDR3 DNA reads as TGCAGTGCTAATCGGGCCCCTTTACTCTACGAGCAGTACTTC. Translating gives CSANRAPLLYEQYF. This sequence joins TRBV20-1 and TRBJ2-7; D gene unclear. V was pared by 4 bases and J by 3 bases, with 16 bases between. This CDR3 has 14 amino acids. CDR1 is DFQATT, CDR2 SNEGSKA, per germline (reference sequence).

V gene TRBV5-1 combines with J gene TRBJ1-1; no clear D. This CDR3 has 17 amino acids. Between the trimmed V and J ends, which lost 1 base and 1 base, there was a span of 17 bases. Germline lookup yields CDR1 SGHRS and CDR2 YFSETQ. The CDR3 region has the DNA TGCGCCAGCAGCTTGTTCCTCCTCAAGCTTACGAACACTGAAGCTTTCTTT. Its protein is CASSLFLLKLTNTEAFF.

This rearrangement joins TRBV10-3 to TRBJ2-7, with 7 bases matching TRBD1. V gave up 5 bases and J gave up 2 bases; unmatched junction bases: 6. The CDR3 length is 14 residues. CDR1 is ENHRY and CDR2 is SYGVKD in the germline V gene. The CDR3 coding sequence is TGTGCCATCAGTATGGAGACAGGGCCCTACGAGCAGTACTTC. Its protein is CAISMETGPYEQYF.

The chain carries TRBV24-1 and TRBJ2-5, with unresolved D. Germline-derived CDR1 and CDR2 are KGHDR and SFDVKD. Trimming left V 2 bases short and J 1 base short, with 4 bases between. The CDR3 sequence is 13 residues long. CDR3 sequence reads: CATSDWSQETQYF. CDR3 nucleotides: TGTGCCACCAGTGATTGGTCCCAAGAGACCCAGTACTTC.

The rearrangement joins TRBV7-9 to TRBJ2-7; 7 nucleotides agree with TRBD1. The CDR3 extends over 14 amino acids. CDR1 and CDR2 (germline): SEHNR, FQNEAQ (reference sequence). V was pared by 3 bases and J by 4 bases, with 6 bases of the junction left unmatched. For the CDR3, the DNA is TGTGCCAGCAGCTTCGGACAGGTCGGATACGAGCAGTACTTC. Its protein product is CASSFGQVGYEQYF. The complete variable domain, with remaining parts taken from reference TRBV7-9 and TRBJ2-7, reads DTGVSQNPRHKITKRGQNVTFRCDPISEHNRLYWYRQTLGQGPEFLTYFQNEAQLEKSRLLSDRFSAERPKGSFSTLEIQRTEQGDSAMYLCASSFGQVGYEQYFGPGTRLTVT.

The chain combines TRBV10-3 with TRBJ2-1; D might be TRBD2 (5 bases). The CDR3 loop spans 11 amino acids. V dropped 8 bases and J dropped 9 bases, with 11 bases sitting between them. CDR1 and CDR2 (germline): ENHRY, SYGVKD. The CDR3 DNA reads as TGTGCCATCCGGAGGCGAGTTGAGCAGTTCTTC. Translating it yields CAIRRRVEQFF.

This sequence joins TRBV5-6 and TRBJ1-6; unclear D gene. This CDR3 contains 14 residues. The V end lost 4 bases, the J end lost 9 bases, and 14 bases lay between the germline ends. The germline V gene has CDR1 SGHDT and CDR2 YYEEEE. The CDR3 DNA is TGTGCCAGCAGCCCCAATACGGGTGTTTCACCCCTCCACTTT. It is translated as CASSPNTGVSPLHF. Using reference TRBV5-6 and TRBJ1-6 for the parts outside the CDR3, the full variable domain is DAGVTQSPTHLIKTRGQQVTLRCSPKSGHDTVSWYQQALGQGPQFIFQYYEEEERQRGNFPDRFSGHQFPNYSSELNVNALLLGDSALYLCASSPNTGVSPLHFGNGTRLTVT.

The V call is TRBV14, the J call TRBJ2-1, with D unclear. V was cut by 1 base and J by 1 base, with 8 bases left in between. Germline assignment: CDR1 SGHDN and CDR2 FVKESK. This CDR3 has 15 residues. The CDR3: CASSQVRDSYNEQFF. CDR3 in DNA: TGTGCCAGCAGCCAAGTTAGGGATTCCTACAATGAGCAGTTCTTC.

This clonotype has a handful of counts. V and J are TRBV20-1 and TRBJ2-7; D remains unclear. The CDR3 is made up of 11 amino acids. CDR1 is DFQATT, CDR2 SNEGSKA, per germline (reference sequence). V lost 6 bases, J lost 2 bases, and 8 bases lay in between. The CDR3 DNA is TGCAGTGCGGACGGAGCCTACGAGCAGTACTTC. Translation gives CSADGAYEQYF.

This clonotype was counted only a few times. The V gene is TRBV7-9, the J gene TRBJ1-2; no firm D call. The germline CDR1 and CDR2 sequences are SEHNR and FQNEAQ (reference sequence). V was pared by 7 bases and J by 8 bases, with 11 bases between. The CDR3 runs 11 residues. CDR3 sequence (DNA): TGTGCCAGCACCCCGGCGGGAGGCTACACCTTC. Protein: CASTPAGGYTF. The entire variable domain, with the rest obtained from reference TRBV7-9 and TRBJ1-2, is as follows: DTGVSQNPRHKITKRGQNVTFRCDPISEHNRLYWYRQTLGQGPEFLTYFQNEAQLEKSRLLSDRFSAERPKGSFSTLEIQRTEQGDSAMYLCASTPAGGYTFGSGTRLTVV.

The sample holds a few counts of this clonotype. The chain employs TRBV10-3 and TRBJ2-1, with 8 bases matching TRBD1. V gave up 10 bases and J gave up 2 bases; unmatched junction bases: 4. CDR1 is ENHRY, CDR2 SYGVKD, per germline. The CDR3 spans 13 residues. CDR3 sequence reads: CATRDRTYNEQFF. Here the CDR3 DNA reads TGTGCCACAAGGGACAGGACCTACAATGAGCAGTTCTTC.

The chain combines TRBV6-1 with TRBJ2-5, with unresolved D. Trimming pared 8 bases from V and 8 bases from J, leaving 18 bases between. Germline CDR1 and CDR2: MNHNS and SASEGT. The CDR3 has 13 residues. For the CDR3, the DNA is TGTGCCAGCGGGGTCCTCCCCGAGGATACCCAGTACTTC. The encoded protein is CASGVLPEDTQYF.

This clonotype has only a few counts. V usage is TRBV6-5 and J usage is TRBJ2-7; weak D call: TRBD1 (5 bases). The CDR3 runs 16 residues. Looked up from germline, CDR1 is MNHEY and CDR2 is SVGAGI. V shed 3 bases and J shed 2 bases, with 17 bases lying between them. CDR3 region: CASSYQRPRVPYEQYF. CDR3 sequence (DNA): TGTGCCAGCAGTTATCAGCGCCCCAGGGTCCCCTACGAGCAGTACTTC.

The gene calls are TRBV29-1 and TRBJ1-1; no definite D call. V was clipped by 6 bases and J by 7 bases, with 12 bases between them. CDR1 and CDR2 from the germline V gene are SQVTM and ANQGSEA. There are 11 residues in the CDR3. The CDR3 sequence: CSVQDGGEAFF. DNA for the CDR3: TGCAGCGTCCAAGACGGTGGTGAAGCTTTCTTT.

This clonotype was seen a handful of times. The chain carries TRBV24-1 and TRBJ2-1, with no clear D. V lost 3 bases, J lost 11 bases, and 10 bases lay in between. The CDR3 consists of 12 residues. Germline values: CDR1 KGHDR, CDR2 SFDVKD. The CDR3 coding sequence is TGTGCCACCAGTGATCTACCGGGTCAGCAGTTCTTC. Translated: CATSDLPGQQFF.